Sequencing of this T cell receptor (beta chain) was carried out in a study of T-cell memory formation after mild COVID-19. Germline V gene data show CDR1 as WSHSY and CDR2 as SAAADI. V was shortened by 2 bases and J by 0 bases, with 9 bases between the two germline ends. This CDR3 has 15 amino acids. TCRdb ran MiXCR on the 5' RACE reads and lists one entry per CDR3 protein. Of hundreds of thousands of distinct CDR3 sequences listed, approximately 18% were seen once; the top ten hold approximately 13%. Material for sequencing was PBMCs or a T cell subset sorted from them (not recorded which). V and J are TRBV10-2 and TRBJ2-3; D is undetermined. This clonotype originated in an adult woman who had mild COVID-19 (a few samples of this study predate the infection). Cell type and time point are not known. The CDR3 region is CASSETQASTDTQYF. CDR3 nucleotide sequence: TGCGCCAGCAGTGAGACGCAAGCTAGCACAGATACGCAGTATTTT.